This T cell receptor beta chain came from a study of blood T cells in healthy people across ages. Findings and limits, study-wide: Long-lived donors had more naive CD4+ cells and higher diversity than aged donors.

Trimming cost V 1 base and J 0 bases; bases outside gene matches: 5. Germline V gene data show CDR1 as LGHNT and CDR2 as FRNRAP. This CDR3 region has 16 residues. Combining a sample-barcoded 5' primer with a J-beta primer mix, a second PCR ran for 7 to 11 cycles. Every individual sample yielded 2.5 million or more paired-end reads (each containing CDR3). TCRdb re-called the 5' RACE reads with MiXCR, one entry per CDR3 protein. The sample has about 640,000 distinct CDR3 sequences, 58% seen once. Regarding this clonotype: Its antigen is still unknown.

The sequenced sample was blood. V gene TRBV12-5 combines with J gene TRBJ2-5; 7 nucleotides match TRBD1. The origin of this receptor is a man aged 55 to 70 in good health. The DNA of the CDR3 is TGTGCTAGTGGTTTGGGGGACAGTACCTACCAAGAGACCCAGTACTTC. Translated, it gives CASGLGDSTYQETQYF.